In its sample, the clone carrying this T cell receptor (beta chain) was seen many times. The CDR3 has 13 residues. The V end lost 1 base, the J end lost 4 bases, and 5 bases lay between the germline ends. The data stem from a study of T-cell reconstitution after alpha-beta-depleted transplantation in children. During its preparation, the TCRbeta library received unique molecular identifiers. TCRdb processed the PCR reads anew with MiXCR; each CDR3 protein has one entry. The table records approximately 420,000 distinct CDR3 sequences, roughly 11% of them present only once. Sequenced here: PBMCs from the stem cell graft donor, sampled from the stem cell graft. The sequence came from a human donor who donated a stem cell graft to a child with acute myeloid leukemia. The V gene is TRBV12-3 or TRBV12-4, the J gene TRBJ2-1; D is uncertain. CDR3: CASSLEVYNEQFF. CDR3 nucleotide sequence: TGTGCCAGCAGTTTAGAGGTTTACAATGAGCAGTTCTTC.